A selection of T cell receptor beta chains follows, all from one sample in a study of T-cell reconstitution after alpha-beta-depleted transplantation in children. TCRdb re-analysed the PCR reads in MiXCR, keeping a single row per CDR3 protein. The profile covers 450,000 to 600,000 distinct CDR3 sequences, with roughly 13% appearing a single time and over 2% taken by the ten largest. Here the sequenced sample was PBMCs, mostly from graft donor cells, taken 360 days after TCRalphabeta/CD19-depleted stem cell transplant. The receptors shown here come from a male patient aged 10-17 years who had a stem cell transplant for acute myeloid leukemia, so the T cells may come from the graft donor. Each CDR3 is given with its conserved first and last residue. The D gene is left open where the match is weak. Some rows have no size entry. The others give once, few or many, or a class for an expanded clone.

D gene: TRBD1; clone size: few; V gene: TRBV5-1; J gene: TRBJ2-5; CDR3 protein: CASSSRTGETQYF; CDR3 DNA: TGCGCCAGCAGCAGCCGGACAGGGGAGACCCAGTACTTC
D gene: TRBD2; clone size: -; V gene: TRBV14; J gene: TRBJ2-1; CDR3 protein: CASSQFPSGRAFNEQFF; CDR3 DNA: TGTGCCAGCAGCCAATTTCCGAGCGGGAGGGCCTTCAATGAGCAGTTCTTC
D gene: -; clone size: -; V gene: TRBV10-3; J gene: TRBJ2-7; CDR3 protein: CAILSSVSYEQYF; CDR3 DNA: TGTGCCATCCTCAGCAGTGTGTCCTACGAGCAGTACTTC
D gene: -; clone size: -; V gene: TRBV12-3/TRBV12-4; J gene: TRBJ2-2; CDR3 protein: CASSLAQTRVSSTGVFF; CDR3 DNA: TGTGCCAGCAGTTTAGCGCAAACTAGGGTATCTTCGACGGGGGTGTTTTTT
D gene: -; clone size: -; V gene: TRBV19; J gene: TRBJ2-1; CDR3 protein: CASSTQERYNEQFF; CDR3 DNA: TGTGCCAGTAGTACCCAAGAGAGGTACAATGAGCAGTTCTTC
D gene: -; clone size: -; V gene: TRBV28; J gene: TRBJ2-3; CDR3 protein: CASKAQESMGDTQYF; CDR3 DNA: TGTGCCAGCAAGGCCCAAGAAAGTATGGGAGATACGCAGTATTTT
D gene: -; clone size: many; V gene: TRBV11-2; J gene: TRBJ2-3; CDR3 protein: CASSLRWRELRSTDTQYF; CDR3 DNA: TGTGCCAGCAGCTTAAGGTGGCGGGAATTGCGTAGCACAGATACGCAGTATTTT
D gene: -; clone size: few; V gene: TRBV28; J gene: TRBJ2-5; CDR3 protein: CASAGPLYQETQYF; CDR3 DNA: TGTGCCAGCGCTGGACCTCTGTACCAAGAGACCCAGTACTTC
D gene: TRBD2; clone size: few; V gene: TRBV20-1; J gene: TRBJ2-2; CDR3 protein: CCARDRPLAGGRGTGELFF; CDR3 DNA: TGCTGTGCTAGAGATCGTCCCCTAGCGGGAGGCCGGGGGACCGGGGAGCTGTTTTTT
D gene: -; clone size: few; V gene: TRBV6-4; J gene: TRBJ2-3; CDR3 protein: CASSAQGWGTDTQYF; CDR3 DNA: TGTGCCAGCAGTGCTCAGGGGTGGGGCACAGATACGCAGTATTTT
D gene: TRBD2; clone size: few; V gene: TRBV7-3; J gene: TRBJ2-3; CDR3 protein: CASSFSGVTDTQYF; CDR3 DNA: TGTGCCAGCAGCTTTAGCGGGGTCACAGATACGCAGTATTTT
D gene: -; clone size: few; V gene: TRBV3-1; J gene: TRBJ2-3; CDR3 protein: CASSQGLARGTQYF; CDR3 DNA: TGTGCCAGCAGCCAAGGGCTGGCTCGGGGTACGCAGTATTTT
D gene: -; clone size: -; V gene: TRBV10-3; J gene: TRBJ2-2; CDR3 protein: CAISRTRTGELFF; CDR3 DNA: TGTGCCATCAGTCGTACTCGGACCGGGGAGCTGTTTTTT
D gene: -; clone size: -; V gene: TRBV11-2; J gene: TRBJ2-5; CDR3 protein: CASSRFETQYF; CDR3 DNA: TGTGCCAGCAGCCGATTCGAGACCCAGTACTTC
D gene: TRBD2; clone size: -; V gene: TRBV6-2/TRBV6-3; J gene: TRBJ2-5; CDR3 protein: CASSYSDEPNGASGPQETQYF; CDR3 DNA: TGTGCCAGCAGTTACTCGGACGAGCCAAACGGGGCTAGCGGGCCCCAAGAGACCCAGTACTTC
D gene: TRBD2; clone size: -; V gene: TRBV6-2/TRBV6-3; J gene: TRBJ2-7; CDR3 protein: CASSYSAGEVTYEQYF; CDR3 DNA: TGTGCCAGCAGTTACTCGGCGGGAGAAGTGACCTACGAGCAGTACTTC
D gene: -; clone size: few; V gene: TRBV13; J gene: TRBJ1-5; CDR3 protein: CASSSAGEVQPQHF; CDR3 DNA: TGTGCCAGCAGCTCAGCAGGGGAGGTTCAGCCCCAGCATTTT
D gene: -; clone size: many; V gene: TRBV20-1; J gene: TRBJ2-7; CDR3 protein: CSASRVTYEQYF; CDR3 DNA: TGCAGTGCTAGCCGGGTCACCTACGAGCAGTACTTC
D gene: -; clone size: -; V gene: TRBV4-2; J gene: TRBJ1-5; CDR3 protein: CAHETGFQPQHF; CDR3 DNA: TGTGCCCATGAGACGGGGTTCCAGCCCCAGCATTTT
D gene: -; clone size: -; V gene: TRBV7-7; J gene: TRBJ2-5; CDR3 protein: CASSLRIVGETQYF; CDR3 DNA: TGTGCTAGCAGCTTAAGAATAGTTGGAGAGACCCAGTACTTC
D gene: TRBD1; clone size: few; V gene: TRBV7-9; J gene: TRBJ2-4; CDR3 protein: CASSSRDRGLAKNIQYF; CDR3 DNA: TGTGCCAGCAGCTCCCGGGACAGGGGATTAGCCAAAAACATTCAGTACTTC
D gene: -; clone size: many; V gene: TRBV5-6; J gene: TRBJ2-7; CDR3 protein: CASSWGAGSKNF; CDR3 DNA: -
D gene: TRBD2; clone size: many; V gene: TRBV15; J gene: TRBJ2-1; CDR3 protein: CATSSSGIDEQFF; CDR3 DNA: TGTGCCACCAGCAGTAGCGGGATAGATGAGCAGTTCTTC
D gene: TRBD2; clone size: many; V gene: TRBV5-1; J gene: TRBJ2-3; CDR3 protein: CASSLEIAGRGDTQYF; CDR3 DNA: TGCGCCAGCAGCTTGGAGATAGCGGGAAGAGGAGATACGCAGTATTTT
D gene: TRBD2; clone size: few; V gene: TRBV5-1; J gene: TRBJ2-7; CDR3 protein: CASSATGTSVYEQYF; CDR3 DNA: TGCGCCAGCAGCGCGACAGGGACTAGCGTCTACGAGCAGTACTTC
D gene: -; clone size: -; V gene: TRBV7-9; J gene: TRBJ2-1; CDR3 protein: CASSLGGLARQFF; CDR3 DNA: TGTGCCAGCAGCCTAGGGGGTCTAGCCCGTCAGTTCTTC
D gene: TRBD1; clone size: once; V gene: TRBV12-3/TRBV12-4; J gene: TRBJ1-5; CDR3 protein: CASSHDRERSNQPQHF; CDR3 DNA: TGTGCCAGCAGTCACGACAGGGAGCGAAGCAATCAGCCCCAGCATTTT
D gene: -; clone size: few; V gene: TRBV7-2; J gene: TRBJ2-7; CDR3 protein: CASSLDVGGTAYEQYF; CDR3 DNA: TGTGCCAGCAGCTTAGATGTGGGCGGGACCGCCTACGAGCAGTACTTC
D gene: TRBD2; clone size: few; V gene: TRBV20-1; J gene: TRBJ2-7; CDR3 protein: CSAGGLAGGEQYF; CDR3 DNA: TGCAGTGCTGGGGGACTAGCGGGAGGCGAGCAGTACTTC
D gene: TRBD2; clone size: -; V gene: TRBV7-8; J gene: TRBJ2-5; CDR3 protein: CASSLHMGGETQYF; CDR3 DNA: TGTGCCAGCAGCCTACATATGGGGGGGGAGACCCAGTACTTC
D gene: -; clone size: -; V gene: TRBV13; J gene: TRBJ2-1; CDR3 protein: CASSLENRHEQFF; CDR3 DNA: TGTGCCAGCAGCTTAGAAAATCGGCATGAGCAGTTCTTC
D gene: TRBD2; clone size: many; V gene: TRBV6-2/TRBV6-3; J gene: TRBJ2-1; CDR3 protein: CASSPRTSGSSYNEQFF; CDR3 DNA: TGTGCCAGCAGTCCTCGGACTAGCGGAAGCTCCTACAATGAGCAGTTCTTC
D gene: -; clone size: few; V gene: TRBV7-3; J gene: TRBJ2-1; CDR3 protein: CASSLTMAVPYNEQFF; CDR3 DNA: TGTGCCAGCAGCTTAACAATGGCAGTACCCTACAATGAGCAGTTCTTC
D gene: -; clone size: -; V gene: TRBV28; J gene: TRBJ1-3; CDR3 protein: CASSLWAAVSGNTIYF; CDR3 DNA: TGTGCCAGCAGTTTATGGGCAGCCGTCTCTGGAAACACCATATATTTT
D gene: TRBD1; clone size: -; V gene: TRBV7-8; J gene: TRBJ2-2; CDR3 protein: CASSLGYRGQNTGELFF; CDR3 DNA: TGTGCCAGCAGCTTAGGTTACAGGGGGCAGAACACCGGGGAGCTGTTTTTT
D gene: -; clone size: -; V gene: TRBV7-9; J gene: TRBJ2-5; CDR3 protein: CASSLALMQGETQYF; CDR3 DNA: TGTGCCAGCAGCTTAGCGCTCATGCAGGGAGAGACCCAGTACTTC
D gene: TRBD1; clone size: many; V gene: TRBV20-1; J gene: TRBJ1-2; CDR3 protein: CSATPDERQGYGYTF; CDR3 DNA: TGCAGTGCTACCCCAGACGAGAGACAGGGGTATGGCTACACCTTC
D gene: -; clone size: many; V gene: TRBV29-1; J gene: TRBJ1-1; CDR3 protein: CSVVGVEAFF; CDR3 DNA: TGCAGCGTTGTGGGGGTAGAAGCTTTCTTT
D gene: -; clone size: -; V gene: TRBV5-4; J gene: TRBJ2-3; CDR3 protein: CASSTGPRDTQYF; CDR3 DNA: TGTGCCAGCAGCACGGGACCCAGGGATACGCAGTATTTT
D gene: -; clone size: -; V gene: TRBV20-1; J gene: TRBJ2-3; CDR3 protein: CGTTGGTDTQYF; CDR3 DNA: TGCGGAACTACGGGGGGCACAGATACGCAGTATTTT
D gene: TRBD2; clone size: -; V gene: TRBV5-1; J gene: TRBJ2-2; CDR3 protein: CASSGRTSVGTGELFF; CDR3 DNA: TGCGCCAGCAGCGGACGGACTAGCGTTGGAACCGGGGAGCTGTTTTTT